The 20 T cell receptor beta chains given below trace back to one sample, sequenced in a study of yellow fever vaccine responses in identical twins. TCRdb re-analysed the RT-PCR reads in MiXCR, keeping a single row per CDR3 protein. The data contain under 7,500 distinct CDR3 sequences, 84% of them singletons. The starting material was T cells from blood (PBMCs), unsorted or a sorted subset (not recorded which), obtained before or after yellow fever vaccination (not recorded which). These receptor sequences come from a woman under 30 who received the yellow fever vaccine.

Here the CDR3 DNA reads TGCGCCAGCAGCTCTCAAGAGACCCAGTACTTC. Protein: CASSSQETQYF. The rearrangement joins TRBV5-1 to TRBJ2-5; D unclear. V was shortened by 3 bases and J by 2 bases, with 2 bases between the two germline ends. This CDR3 has 11 residues. Per the germline V gene, CDR1 is SGHRS and CDR2 is YFSETQ.

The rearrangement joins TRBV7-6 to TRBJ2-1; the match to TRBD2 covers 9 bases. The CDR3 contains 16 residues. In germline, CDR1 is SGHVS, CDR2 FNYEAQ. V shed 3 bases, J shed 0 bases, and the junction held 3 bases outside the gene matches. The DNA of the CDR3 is TGTGCCAGCAGCTTCCGTAGCGGGGGCTCCTACAATGAGCAGTTCTTC. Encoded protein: CASSFRSGGSYNEQFF.

CDR3 loop: CASSLAGGLSDTQYF. The CDR3 coding sequence is TGTGCCAGCTCCTTAGCGGGGGGGCTTTCAGATACGCAGTATTTT. This chain links TRBV6-1 with TRBJ2-3; 11 bases map to TRBD2. Germline CDR1 MNHNS, CDR2 SASEGT. Trimming cost V 8 bases and J 4 bases; bases outside gene matches: 8. The CDR3 has 15 residues.

CDR3 DNA: TGCGCCAGCAGCTTGGCTCTATATGAGCAGTTCTTC. Its translation is CASSLALYEQFF. The V call is TRBV5-1, the J call TRBJ2-1; D not certain. The germline CDR1 and CDR2 sequences are SGHRS and YFSETQ. Trimming cost V 0 bases and J 8 bases, with 6 bases left between them. This CDR3 region has 12 residues.

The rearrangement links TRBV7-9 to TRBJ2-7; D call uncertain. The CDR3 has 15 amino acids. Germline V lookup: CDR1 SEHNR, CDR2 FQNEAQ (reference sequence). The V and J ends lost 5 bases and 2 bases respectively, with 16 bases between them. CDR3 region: CASSSRDSLAYEQYF. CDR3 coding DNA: TGTGCCAGCAGCAGTAGGGATTCCCTAGCCTACGAGCAGTACTTC.

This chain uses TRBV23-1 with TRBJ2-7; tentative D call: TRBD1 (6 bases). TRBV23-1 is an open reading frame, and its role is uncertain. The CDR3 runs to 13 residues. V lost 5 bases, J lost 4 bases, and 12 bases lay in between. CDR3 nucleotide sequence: TGCGCCAGCAGTTGCAGGGGTCCTTACGAGCAGTACTTC. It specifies CASSCRGPYEQYF.

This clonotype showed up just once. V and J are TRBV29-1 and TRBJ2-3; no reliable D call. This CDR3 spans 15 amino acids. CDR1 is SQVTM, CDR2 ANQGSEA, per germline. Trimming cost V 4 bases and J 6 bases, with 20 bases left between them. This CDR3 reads CSVGFKGPSLDTQYF. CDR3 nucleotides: TGCAGCGTTGGGTTTAAGGGCCCATCCCTCGATACGCAGTATTTT.

The CDR3 loop is CASSLIPGGPADTQYF. In DNA form, the CDR3 reads TGTGCCAGCAGCTTAATCCCGGGGGGGCCCGCAGATACGCAGTATTTT. V is TRBV7-3 and J is TRBJ2-3, with 8 bases identical to TRBD2. V was pared by 1 base and J by 4 bases, with 7 bases of the junction left unmatched. The CDR3 is 16 residues long. Germline-derived CDR1 and CDR2 are SGHTA and FQGTGA.

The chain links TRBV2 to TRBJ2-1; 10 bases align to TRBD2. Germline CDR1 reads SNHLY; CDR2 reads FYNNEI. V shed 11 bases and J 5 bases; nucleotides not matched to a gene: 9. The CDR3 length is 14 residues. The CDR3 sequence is CAQGGTSVDNEQFF. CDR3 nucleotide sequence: TGTGCCCAAGGGGGGACTAGCGTCGACAATGAGCAGTTCTTC.

CDR3 in amino acids: CSVEDLAADTQYF. The CDR3 nucleotides read TGCAGCGTTGAAGACCTAGCGGCAGATACGCAGTATTTT. The chain links TRBV29-1 to TRBJ2-3, with 7 bases matching TRBD2. This CDR3 contains 13 residues. CDR1 is SQVTM, CDR2 ANQGSEA, per germline. Germline trimming cut 0 bases from V and 4 bases from J; bases unmatched to any gene: 1.

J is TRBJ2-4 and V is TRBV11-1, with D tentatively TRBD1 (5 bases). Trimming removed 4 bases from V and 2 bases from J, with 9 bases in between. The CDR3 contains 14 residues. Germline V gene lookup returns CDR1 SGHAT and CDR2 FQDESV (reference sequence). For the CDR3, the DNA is TGTGCCAGCAGCTGGGCGGACACCAAAAACATTCAGTACTTC. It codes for CASSWADTKNIQYF. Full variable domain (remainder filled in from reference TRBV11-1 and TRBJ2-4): EAEVAQSPRYKITEKSQAVAFWCDPISGHATLYWYRQILGQGPELLVQFQDESVVDDSQLPKDRFSAERLKGVDSTLKIQPAELGDSAMYLCASSWADTKNIQYFGAGTRLSVL.

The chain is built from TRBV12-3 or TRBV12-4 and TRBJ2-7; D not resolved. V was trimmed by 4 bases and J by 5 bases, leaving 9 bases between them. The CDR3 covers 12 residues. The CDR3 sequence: CASSSQDNEQYF. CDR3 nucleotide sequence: TGTGCCAGCAGTTCCCAAGATAACGAGCAGTACTTC.

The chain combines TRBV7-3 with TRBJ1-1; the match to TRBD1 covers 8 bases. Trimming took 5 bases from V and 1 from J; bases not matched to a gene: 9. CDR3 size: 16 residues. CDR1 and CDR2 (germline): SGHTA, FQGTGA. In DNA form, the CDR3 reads TGTGCCAGCAGCCCCACAGGGGGAGCGAAGAACACTGAAGCTTTCTTT. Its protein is CASSPTGGAKNTEAFF.

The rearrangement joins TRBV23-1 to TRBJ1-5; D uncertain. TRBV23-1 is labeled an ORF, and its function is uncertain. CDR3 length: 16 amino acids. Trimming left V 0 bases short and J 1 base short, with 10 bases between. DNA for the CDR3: TGCGCCAGCAGTCAATCAATCCCGGGAAGCAATCAGCCCCAGCATTTT. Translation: CASSQSIPGSNQPQHF.

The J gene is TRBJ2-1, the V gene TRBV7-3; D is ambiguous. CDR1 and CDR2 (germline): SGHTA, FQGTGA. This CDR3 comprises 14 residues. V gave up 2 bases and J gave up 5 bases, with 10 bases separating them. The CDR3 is CASSLLQGHNEQFF. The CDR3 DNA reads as TGTGCCAGCAGCTTACTACAAGGGCACAATGAGCAGTTCTTC.

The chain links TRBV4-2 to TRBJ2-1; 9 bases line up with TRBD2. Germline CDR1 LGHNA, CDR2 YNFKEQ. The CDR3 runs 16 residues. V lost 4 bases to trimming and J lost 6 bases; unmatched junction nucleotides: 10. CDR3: CASSLSGTSSSNEQFF. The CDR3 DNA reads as TGTGCCAGCAGCCTAAGCGGGACTAGCTCTTCCAATGAGCAGTTCTTC.

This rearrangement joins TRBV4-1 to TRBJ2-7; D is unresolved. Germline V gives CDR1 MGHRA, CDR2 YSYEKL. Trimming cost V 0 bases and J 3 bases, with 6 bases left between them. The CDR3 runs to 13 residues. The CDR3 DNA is TGCGCCAGCAGCCAAGAAAACCACTACGAGCAGTACTTC. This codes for CASSQENHYEQYF.

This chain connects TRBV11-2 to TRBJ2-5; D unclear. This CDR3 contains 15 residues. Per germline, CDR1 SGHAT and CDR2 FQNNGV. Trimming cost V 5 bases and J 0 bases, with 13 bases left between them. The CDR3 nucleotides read TGTGCCAGCAGCCCGGACCTTACGTACCAAGAGACCCAGTACTTC. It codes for CASSPDLTYQETQYF.

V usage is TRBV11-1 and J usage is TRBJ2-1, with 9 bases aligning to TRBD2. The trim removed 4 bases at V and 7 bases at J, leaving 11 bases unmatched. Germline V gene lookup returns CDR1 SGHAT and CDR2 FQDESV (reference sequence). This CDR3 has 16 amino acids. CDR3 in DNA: TGTGCCAGCAGCTCGATCTCCCAGCGGGAGGTAAATGAGCAGTTCTTC. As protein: CASSSISQREVNEQFF. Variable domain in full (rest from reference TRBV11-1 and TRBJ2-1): EAEVAQSPRYKITEKSQAVAFWCDPISGHATLYWYRQILGQGPELLVQFQDESVVDDSQLPKDRFSAERLKGVDSTLKIQPAELGDSAMYLCASSSISQREVNEQFFGPGTRLTVL.

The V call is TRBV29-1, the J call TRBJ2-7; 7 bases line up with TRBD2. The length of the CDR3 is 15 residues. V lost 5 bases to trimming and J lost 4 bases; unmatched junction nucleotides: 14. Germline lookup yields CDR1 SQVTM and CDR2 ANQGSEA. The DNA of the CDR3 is TGCAGCGTTCGTCCGAGGGAGGGGAGGGAGTACGAGCAGTACTTC. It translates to CSVRPREGREYEQYF.